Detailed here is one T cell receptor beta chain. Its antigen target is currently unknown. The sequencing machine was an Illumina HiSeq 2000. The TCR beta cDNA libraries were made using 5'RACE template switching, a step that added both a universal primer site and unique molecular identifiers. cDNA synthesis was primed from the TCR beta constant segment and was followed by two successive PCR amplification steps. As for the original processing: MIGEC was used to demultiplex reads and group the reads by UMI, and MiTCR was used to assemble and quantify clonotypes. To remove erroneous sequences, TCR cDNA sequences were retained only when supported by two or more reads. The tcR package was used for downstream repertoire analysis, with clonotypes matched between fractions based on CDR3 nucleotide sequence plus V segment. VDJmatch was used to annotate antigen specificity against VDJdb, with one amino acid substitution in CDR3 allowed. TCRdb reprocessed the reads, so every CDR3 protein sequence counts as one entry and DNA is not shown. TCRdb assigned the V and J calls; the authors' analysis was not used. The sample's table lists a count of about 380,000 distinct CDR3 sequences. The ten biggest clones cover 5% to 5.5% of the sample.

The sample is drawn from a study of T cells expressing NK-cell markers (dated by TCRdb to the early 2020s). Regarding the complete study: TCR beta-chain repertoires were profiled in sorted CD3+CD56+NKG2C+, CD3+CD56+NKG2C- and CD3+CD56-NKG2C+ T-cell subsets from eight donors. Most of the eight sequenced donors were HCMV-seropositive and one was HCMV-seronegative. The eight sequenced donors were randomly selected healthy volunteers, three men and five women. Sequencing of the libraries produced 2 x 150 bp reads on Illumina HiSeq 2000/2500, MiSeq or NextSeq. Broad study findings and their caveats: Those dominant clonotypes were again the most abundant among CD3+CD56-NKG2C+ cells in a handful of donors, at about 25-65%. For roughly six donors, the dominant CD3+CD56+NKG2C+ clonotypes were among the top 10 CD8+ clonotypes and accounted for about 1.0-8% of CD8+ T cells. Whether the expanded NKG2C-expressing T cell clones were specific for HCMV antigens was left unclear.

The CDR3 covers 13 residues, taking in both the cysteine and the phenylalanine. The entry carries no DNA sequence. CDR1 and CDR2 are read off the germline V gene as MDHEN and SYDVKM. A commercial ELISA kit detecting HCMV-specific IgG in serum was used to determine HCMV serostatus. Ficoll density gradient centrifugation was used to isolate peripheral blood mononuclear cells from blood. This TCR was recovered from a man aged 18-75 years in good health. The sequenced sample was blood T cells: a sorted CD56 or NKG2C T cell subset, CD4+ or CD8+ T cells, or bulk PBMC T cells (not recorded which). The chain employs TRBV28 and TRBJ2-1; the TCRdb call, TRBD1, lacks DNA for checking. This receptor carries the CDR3 CASSSRGRHEQFF.